This T cell receptor beta chain was observed in a study of blood T cell repertoires in COVID-19. The wider study: Samples came from the United States, Italy and Spain, spanning acute and convalescent COVID-19. PBMCs, B-cell-depleted T cells, or T cells provided the cDNA or gDNA that made up the material.

Original handling: Cell counts per sample came from amplifying reference gene primers. Profiling relied on immunoSEQ multiplex PCR, and the TCRdb table lists in-frame clones only, not all of them. V, J and clone size derive from that table, while D and trimming were established from the DNA sequence. This table holds over 70,000 clones, about 87% found once. The CDR3 has 16 residues. Germline-derived CDR1 and CDR2 are MNHEY and SVGAGI. V gave up 2 bases and J gave up 2 bases; unmatched junction bases: 3. The chain has TRBV6-5 and TRBJ2-3, with 11 nucleotides matching TRBD2. This TCR was recovered from a man older than 75 with acute or convalescent COVID-19. The specimen was peripheral blood. CDR3 nucleotides: TGTGCCAGCAGTTACCTTAGCGGGGGGGACACAGATACGCAGTATTTT. This translates into CASSYLSGGDTDTQYF.